This TCR beta chain was recorded in a study of identifying expanded T cells in peripheral blood. This CDR3 is built from 15 residues. V lost 10 bases and J 3 bases, leaving 18 bases between the germline ends. Germline V gene lookup returns CDR1 LNHDA and CDR2 SQIVND (reference sequence). Measured with immunoSEQ multiplex PCR; TCRdb has only the in-frame clones, and not every one. The profile shows roughly 84,000 clones, approximately 90% of them singletons. Collection occurred without any documented infections or immune events in donors. The receptor's source is a person between 18 and 75 years old in good health. The material sequenced was blood. This sequence joins TRBV19 and TRBJ2-2; maybe TRBD2 (6 bases). The CDR3 reads CATKTGASDTGELFF. DNA for the CDR3: TGTGCCACCAAAACGGGAGCGAGCGACACCGGGGAGCTGTTTTTT.